This TCR beta chain was sequenced during a study of T cell responses to AZD1222 COVID-19 vaccine. Study-wide findings and caveats: Repertoires were collected only later (after the peak T cell response had occurred). Among the donors, most were white British and more were female, and clonal diversity was possibly underestimated. Only a handful of AZD1222 recipients were seropositive at baseline.

Assay: immunoSEQ multiplex PCR; the TCRdb copy retains only in-frame clones and omits some. This repertoire shows approximately 60,000 clones, 65% to 90% found once; its top ten account for about 7.1%. Germline V gives CDR1 SNHLY, CDR2 FYNNEI. V was trimmed by 8 bases and J by 4 bases, leaving 23 bases between them. The CDR3 has 16 residues. It was second doses at about 4 or about 12 weeks that were pooled. This clone was recorded once. Its antigen is not known. This receptor was taken from an adult who received the AZD1222 COVID-19 vaccine. J is TRBJ2-5 and V is TRBV2; D unclear. The sequences come from peripheral blood, collected 28 days after the second AZD1222 dose. The CDR3 is CASDTETPASGETQYF. DNA for the CDR3: TGTGCCAGCGATACTGAGACCCCAGCATCCGGAGAGACCCAGTACTTC.